This T cell receptor (beta chain) comes out of a study of blood T cell repertoires in COVID-19. Profiling relied on immunoSEQ multiplex PCR, and the TCRdb table lists in-frame clones only, not all of them. This repertoire shows about 130,000 clones, just over 85% found once; its top ten account for 4.3%. The germline V and J ends were trimmed by 1 base and 4 bases, with 10 bases remaining between them. Germline V gene sequence: CDR1 GTSNPN, CDR2 SVGIG (reference sequence). This CDR3 has 13 residues. Sequencing was carried out using PBMCs or T cells enriched from blood (not recorded which). The receptor comes from a middle-aged man who had recovered from COVID-19. This chain joins TRBV30 and TRBJ1-2, with a weak D call TRBD1 (5 bases). The CDR3 bases are TGTGCCTGGAGTGGGACATCGGCCTATGGCTACACCTTC. As protein: CAWSGTSAYGYTF.